This T cell receptor (beta chain) was recorded in a study of blood T cells in healthy people across ages. Unmatched junction bases numbered 15, after V lost 6 bases and J lost 0 bases. CDR3 size: 19 residues. Germline loops: CDR1 SEHNR, CDR2 FQNEAQ (reference sequence). A second PCR of roughly 7 to 11 cycles used a sample-barcoded 5' primer and a J-beta primer mix. Each CDR3 protein gets one entry after TCRdb re-called the 5' RACE reads with MiXCR. The sample lists roughly 680,000 distinct CDR3 sequences; about 21% were seen once. Findings and caveats of the study: Diversity estimated from one million T cells was considered an underestimate. Naive and antigen-experienced cells could not be conclusively compared, given unsorted PBMCs. Comparison with aged donors showed that long-lived donors had more naive CD4+ cells and higher diversity.

This clonotype was observed a handful of times. As yet, its antigen is unknown. At least 5.5 micrograms of total RNA were extracted per sample. The receptor was isolated from an older man in good health. The material sequenced was blood. The rearrangement uses TRBV7-9 and TRBJ1-3; 9 bases match TRBD1. For the CDR3, the DNA is TGTGCCAGCAGTTACCGGGACAGGGAAAATTGGATCTCTGGAAACACCATATATTTT. Protein product: CASSYRDRENWISGNTIYF.